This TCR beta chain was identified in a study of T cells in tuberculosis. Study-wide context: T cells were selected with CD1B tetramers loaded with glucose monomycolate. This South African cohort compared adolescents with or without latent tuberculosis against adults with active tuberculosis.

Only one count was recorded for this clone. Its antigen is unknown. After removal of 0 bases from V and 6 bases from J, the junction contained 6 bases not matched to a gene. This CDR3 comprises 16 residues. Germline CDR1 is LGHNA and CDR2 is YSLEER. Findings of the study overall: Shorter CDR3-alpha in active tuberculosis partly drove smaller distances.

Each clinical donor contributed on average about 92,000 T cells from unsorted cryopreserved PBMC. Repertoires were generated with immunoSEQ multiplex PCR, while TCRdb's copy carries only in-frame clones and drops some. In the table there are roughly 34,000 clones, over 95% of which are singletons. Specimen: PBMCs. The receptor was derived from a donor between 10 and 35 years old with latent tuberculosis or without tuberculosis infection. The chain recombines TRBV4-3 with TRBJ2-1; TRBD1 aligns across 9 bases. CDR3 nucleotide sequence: TGCGCCAGCAGCCAAGAAAGGGACAGGGTCGGCAATGAGCAGTTCTTC. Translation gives CASSQERDRVGNEQFF.